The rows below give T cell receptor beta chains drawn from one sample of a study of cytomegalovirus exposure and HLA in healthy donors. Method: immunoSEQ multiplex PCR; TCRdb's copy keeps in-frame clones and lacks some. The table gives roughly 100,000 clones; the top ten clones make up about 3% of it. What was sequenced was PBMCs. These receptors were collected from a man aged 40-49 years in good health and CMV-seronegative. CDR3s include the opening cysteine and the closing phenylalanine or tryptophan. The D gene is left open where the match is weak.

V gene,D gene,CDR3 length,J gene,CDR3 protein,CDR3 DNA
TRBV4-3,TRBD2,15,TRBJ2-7,CASSRTSGMGYEQYF,TGCGCCAGCAGCCGGACTAGCGGGATGGGGTACGAGCAGTACTTC
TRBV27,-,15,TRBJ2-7,CASSFQGLGPYEQYF,TGTGCCAGCAGTTTTCAGGGCCTAGGCCCCTACGAGCAGTACTTC
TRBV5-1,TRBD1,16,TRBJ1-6,CASRLTPTGYNSPLHF,TGCGCCAGCAGGTTAACCCCGACAGGGTATAATTCACCCCTCCACTTT
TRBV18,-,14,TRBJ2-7,CASSLPGRSYEQYF,TGTGCCAGCTCACTACCCGGCAGGTCATACGAGCAGTACTTC
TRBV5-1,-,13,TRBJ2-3,CASRQGSTDTQYF,TGCGCCAGCAGACAGGGAAGTACAGATACGCAGTATTTT
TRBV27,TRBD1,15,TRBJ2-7,CASSSGQGWSYEQYF,TGTGCCAGCAGTTCCGGACAGGGATGGTCATACGAGCAGTACTTC
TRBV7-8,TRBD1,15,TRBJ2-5,CASSPGQGVVETQYF,TGTGCCAGCAGCCCCGGACAGGGGGTCGTGGAGACCCAGTACTTC
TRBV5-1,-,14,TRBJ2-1,CASSRGQPKNEQFF,TGCGCCAGCAGCCGAGGACAACCTAAGAATGAGCAGTTCTTC
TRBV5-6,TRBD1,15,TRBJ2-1,CASSLDLDRDREQFF,TGTGCCAGCAGCTTGGATTTGGACAGGGATCGAGAGCAGTTCTTC
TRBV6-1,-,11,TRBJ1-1,CASSEARSDVF,TGTGCCAGCAGTGAAGCCCGGAGCGACGTCTTT
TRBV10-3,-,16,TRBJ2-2,CAISENPIAVAGELFF,TGTGCCATCAGTGAAAATCCCATAGCGGTAGCCGGGGAGCTGTTTTTT
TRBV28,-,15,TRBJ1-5,CASSLGTRGYQPQHF,TGTGCCAGCAGTTTAGGGACTAGGGGGTATCAGCCCCAGCATTTT
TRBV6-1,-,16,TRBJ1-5,CASSEGAGWGNQPQHF,TGTGCCAGCAGTGAAGGGGCAGGGTGGGGCAATCAGCCCCAGCATTTT